The rows below give T cell receptor beta chains drawn from one sample of a study of T-cell reconstitution after alpha-beta-depleted transplantation in children. TCRdb called the PCR reads again in MiXCR, with one record for every CDR3 protein. The table has about 200,000 distinct CDR3 sequences, under 8.5% seen once. The sample was PBMCs, taken before TCRalphabeta/CD19-depleted stem cell transplant. The receptors were sampled from a boy aged 2-9 years with acute lymphoblastic leukemia, due to receive a stem cell transplant. The CDR3 runs from the conserved cysteine through the conserved F or W. The order of the fields is clone size, V gene, D gene, J gene, CDR3 DNA, CDR3 protein. D genes are given only for firm matches. A clone size is listed for some rows: how often the clone was seen (once, few, many), or a class if it is expanded.

-	TRBV11-2	TRBD2	TRBJ2-3	TGTGCCAGCAGCCCTTCCCGACTAGCGGGGACATATAGCACAGATACGCAGTATTTT	CASSPSRLAGTYSTDTQYF
few	TRBV20-1	-	TRBJ2-7	TGCAGTGCGCCGCCGGGGGGACAGGCGATCTACGAGCAGTACTTC	CSAPPGGQAIYEQYF
-	TRBV5-1	TRBD1	TRBJ2-3	TGCGCCAGCAGCCCTGGACAGGAAACAGATACGCAGTATTTT	CASSPGQETDTQYF
few	TRBV5-6	TRBD2	TRBJ2-1	TGTGCCAGCAGCTTGGCGCTAGCGGGGCCCAATGAGCAGTTCTTC	CASSLALAGPNEQFF
many	TRBV4-3	-	TRBJ1-1	TGCGCCAGCAGCCAAGCGTATGATCGCACTGAAGCTTTCTTT	CASSQAYDRTEAFF
many	TRBV28	TRBD2	TRBJ2-3	TGTGCCAGCAGTTCACAACTAGCGGGAGTTAGCACAGATACGCAGTATTTT	CASSSQLAGVSTDTQYF
many	TRBV20-1	-	TRBJ2-1	TGCAGTGCCCTCGAGGGGGATGAGTACAATGAGCAGTTCTTC	CSALEGDEYNEQFF
many	TRBV20-1	-	TRBJ1-2	TGCAGTGCTAGAAACAGGGTAAACGATGGCTACACCTTC	CSARNRVNDGYTF
few	TRBV30	-	TRBJ2-7	TGTGCCTGGACACGGGGCTACGAGCAGTACTTC	CAWTRGYEQYF
many	TRBV2	TRBD2	TRBJ2-3	TGTGCCACCAAAGGACTAGCCAGAGGCGATACGCAGTATTTT	CATKGLARGDTQYF
-	TRBV20-1	TRBD2	TRBJ2-7	TGCAGTGCTAGAGACGAAAGGGGTGGACTAGCGGGCACCTACGAGCAGTACTTC	CSARDERGGLAGTYEQYF
-	TRBV15	-	TRBJ2-5	TGTGCCACCAGCAGGGCTTCGGAGTGGGAGACCCAGTACTTC	CATSRASEWETQYF
many	TRBV5-1	TRBD1	TRBJ2-1	TGCGCCAGCAGCTGGCCCGGGACAGGGGACAATGAGCAGTTCTTC	CASSWPGTGDNEQFF
many	TRBV20-1	TRBD2	TRBJ2-3	TGCAGTGCGCCTCCCGGGGGGACCTCTAGCACAGATACGCAGTATTTT	CSAPPGGTSSTDTQYF
-	TRBV4-2	-	TRBJ2-1	TGTGCCAGCAGCCAAGACGTTGATAGGGAGATTAAAAATGAGCAGTTCTTC	CASSQDVDREIKNEQFF
many	TRBV20-1	TRBD2	TRBJ2-7	TGCAGTGCTAGACTAGCGGCCTACGAGCAGTACTTC	CSARLAAYEQYF
-	TRBV15	-	TRBJ2-2	TGTGCCACCAGCAGAGGACGAGGGAGATCCACCGGGGAGCTGTTTTTT	CATSRGRGRSTGELFF
-	TRBV7-9	TRBD1	TRBJ2-7	TGTGCCAGCAGCTCCACAGGGGGCCCTGGGGCCTACGAGCAGTACTTC	CASSSTGGPGAYEQYF
few	TRBV20-1	-	TRBJ2-7	TGCAGTGCTAGATCCCTGGGTAGCGGAGACTCCTACGAGCAGTACTTC	CSARSLGSGDSYEQYF
many	TRBV28	-	TRBJ2-7	TGTGCCAGCAGCTACGGGATCTACGAGCAGTACTTC	CASSYGIYEQYF
many	TRBV5-6	-	TRBJ2-2	TGTGCCAGCAGCTTTGGCATAGGAGGGGCCGGGGAGCTGTTTTTT	CASSFGIGGAGELFF
once	TRBV7-3	-	TRBJ2-1	TGTGCCAGCAGCTTAGTGGGGGGGGCGGGGACCGCCTACAATGAGCAGTTCTTC	CASSLVGGAGTAYNEQFF
many	TRBV9	-	TRBJ2-7	TGTGCCAGCAGCGTTTTGGCACCGAGCGAGTACTACGAGCAGTACTTC	CASSVLAPSEYYEQYF
many	TRBV20-1	-	TRBJ1-5	TGCAGTGCTAGAGACCAGGCAGGGCAGCCCCAGCATTTT	CSARDQAGQPQHF
few	TRBV5-4	-	TRBJ1-6	TGTGCCAGCAGCTTGGCCACGGGGACGGATCTCCACTTT	CASSLATGTDLHF
few	TRBV7-2	-	TRBJ2-5	TGTGCCAGCAGCTTAGGATCGAGTTCGGAGACCCAGTACTTC	CASSLGSSSETQYF
few	TRBV7-9	TRBD2	TRBJ2-5	TGTGCCAGCAGCTTAGCGCTTAAGACTAGCACGGGCGAGACCCAGTACTTC	CASSLALKTSTGETQYF
few	TRBV18	-	TRBJ2-4	TGTGCCAGCTCACCAACGGGGACGAGTTACATTCAGTACTTC	CASSPTGTSYIQYF